The following is a TCR beta chain sequence with its context. What it binds is not known. Trimming cost V 4 bases and J 2 bases; bases outside gene matches: 10. The germline V gene encodes CDR1 SGHRS and CDR2 YFSETQ. This CDR3 contains 16 residues. The protocol was immunoSEQ multiplex PCR, while the TCRdb copy is restricted to in-frame clones and leaves out a portion. This sample has about 22,000 clones, with approximately 74% found just once. One to two pinch biopsies were taken from the rectum during colonoscopy. The data are from a study of pediatric ulcerative colitis. Study-level results: All ulcerative colitis patients, but no controls, carried a couple of rectal clonotypes. Repertoires came from total lymphocyte DNA, not specific subsets.

The sequenced sample consisted of gut tissue. The sequence was collected from a boy between 10 and 17 years old with severe ulcerative colitis. This chain joins TRBV5-1 and TRBJ2-7; TRBD2 matches at 9 bases. DNA of the CDR3: TGCGCCAGCAGCCTATCTCTAGCGGGGAGAGCCTACGAGCAGTACTTC. Its translation is CASSLSLAGRAYEQYF.